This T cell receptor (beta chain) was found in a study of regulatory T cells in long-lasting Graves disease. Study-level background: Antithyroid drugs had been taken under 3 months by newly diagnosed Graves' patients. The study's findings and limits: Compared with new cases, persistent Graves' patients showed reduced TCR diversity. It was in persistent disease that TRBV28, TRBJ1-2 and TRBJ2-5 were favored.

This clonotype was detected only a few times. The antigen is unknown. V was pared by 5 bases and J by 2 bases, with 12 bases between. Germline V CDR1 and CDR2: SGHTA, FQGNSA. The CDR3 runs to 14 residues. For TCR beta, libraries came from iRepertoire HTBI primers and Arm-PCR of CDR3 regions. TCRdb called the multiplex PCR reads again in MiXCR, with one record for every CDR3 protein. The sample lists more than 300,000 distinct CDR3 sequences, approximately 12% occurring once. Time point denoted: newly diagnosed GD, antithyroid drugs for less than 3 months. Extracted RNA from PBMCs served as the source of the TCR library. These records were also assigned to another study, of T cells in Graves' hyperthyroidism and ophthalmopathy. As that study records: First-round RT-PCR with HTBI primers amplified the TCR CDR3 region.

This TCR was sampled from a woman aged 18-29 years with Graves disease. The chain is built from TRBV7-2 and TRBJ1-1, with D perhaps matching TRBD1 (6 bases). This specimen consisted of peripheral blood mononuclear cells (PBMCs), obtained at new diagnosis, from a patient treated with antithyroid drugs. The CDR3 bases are TGTGCCAGCAGCATGACAGGCGTAAACACTGAAGCTTTCTTT. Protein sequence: CASSMTGVNTEAFF.